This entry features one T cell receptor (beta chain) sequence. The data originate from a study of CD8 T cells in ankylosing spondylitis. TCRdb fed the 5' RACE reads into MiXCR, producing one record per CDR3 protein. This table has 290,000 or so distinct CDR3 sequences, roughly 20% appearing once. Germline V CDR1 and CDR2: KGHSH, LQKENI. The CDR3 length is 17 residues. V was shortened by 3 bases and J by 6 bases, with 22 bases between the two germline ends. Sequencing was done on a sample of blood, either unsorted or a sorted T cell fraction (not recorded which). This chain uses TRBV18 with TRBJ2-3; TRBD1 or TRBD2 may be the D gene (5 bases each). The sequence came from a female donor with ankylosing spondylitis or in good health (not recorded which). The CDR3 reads CASSPRPPRTEGDTQYF. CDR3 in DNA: TGTGCCAGCTCACCGAGACCCCCCCGGACTGAGGGGGATACGCAGTATTTT.